This TCR beta chain was profiled in a study of shared clonotypes between healthy human individuals. Study results and limitations: In this cohort, only blood was sampled, and tissue repertoires likely differ. The naive CD4 repertoires of several donors were compared, and about 5% of clonotypes were shared.

Some clones are missing from TCRdb's copy, which holds only in-frame ones; the method was immunoSEQ multiplex PCR. The table includes millions of clones, over 90% detected once. Remarks on this clone: The antigen is unknown.

Trimming shortened V by 6 bases and J by 3 bases, and 15 bases separated the two germline ends. The germline gives CDR1 SQVTM, CDR2 ANQGSEA. This CDR3 has 13 residues. The sequence was collected from a man aged 18 to 29 in good health. Some clones in this sample may be carry-over from other donors' samples. The sequencing input was naive CD4+ T cells from PBMCs. Specified subset: CD45RA+ positively selected. The rearrangement links TRBV29-1 to TRBJ2-7; maybe TRBD2 (6 bases). CDR3 residues: CSVAGGVDYEQYF. The DNA for the CDR3 is TGCAGCGTGGCAGGAGGGGTGGACTACGAGCAGTACTTC.